This T cell receptor (beta chain) was recorded in a study of shared clonotypes between healthy human individuals. Study as a whole: Contributing individuals were a couple of females and a few males aged 18 to 49. General study results and limits: Sorted-subset samples were not fully sequenced, rarefaction indicated. Represented diversity, genetic and exposure-history alike, was limited by few donors.

Regarding this clone: Antigen specificity is unknown.

As defined, naive CD8 cells were CD45RO-negative and positively selected for CCR7, with terminally differentiated effector memory CD45RA+ cells excluded. Produced via immunoSEQ multiplex PCR; TCRdb's table is partial and in-frame only. This sample carries about 2 million clones, 85% to 95% of them seen once, and the ten largest clones take 1% to 1.5%. The CDR3 has 12 residues. Trimming removed 5 bases at V and 7 bases at J, with 12 bases between. Germline V gene sequence: CDR1 SEHNR, CDR2 FQNEAQ (reference sequence). Sequencing input: naive CD8+ T cells sorted from blood. The receptor was derived from a man between 18 and 29 years old in good health. The chain recombines TRBV7-9 with TRBJ2-7; maybe TRBD1 (5 bases). The CDR3 here is CASSTPRGEQYF. The CDR3 DNA sequence: TGTGCCAGCAGCACCCCTAGGGGAGAGCAGTACTTC.